These 18 T cell receptor beta chains came from one sample sequenced in a study of cytomegalovirus exposure and HLA in healthy donors. TCRdb's copy holds only in-frame clones and misses some; the assay was immunoSEQ multiplex PCR. The sample records some 140,000 clones, about four fifths being singletons. Sequenced material: PBMCs. Receptors originate from a young woman in good health and CMV-seronegative.

CDR3 protein: CASSPPGLSYEQYF. For the CDR3, the DNA is TGTGCCAGCTCACCACCGGGGCTCTCCTACGAGCAGTACTTC. The chain combines TRBV18 with TRBJ2-7; D perhaps matches TRBD1 (5 bases). The CDR3 is 14 amino acids. Germline loops: CDR1 KGHSH, CDR2 LQKENI. V gave up 0 bases and J gave up 0 bases, with 6 bases separating them.

This chain uses TRBV12-5 with TRBJ1-4, with D maybe TRBD1 (5 bases). In germline, CDR1 is LGHNT, CDR2 FRNRAP. V lost 2 bases, J lost 8 bases, and 15 bases lay in between. The CDR3 has 15 amino acids. CDR3 protein: CASGLTTGFQEKLFF. In DNA form, the CDR3 reads TGTGCTAGTGGTTTGACCACAGGTTTCCAAGAAAAACTGTTTTTT.

The genes are TRBV10-1 and TRBJ1-5; TRBD1 is a possible D gene (5 bases). From germline, CDR1 is WNHNN and CDR2 SYGVQD (reference sequence). Trimming removed 7 bases from V and 4 bases from J, with 11 bases in between. The CDR3 length is 13 residues. DNA for the CDR3: TGCGCCAGCACGGGAGGGGATAATCAGCCCCAGCATTTT. It translates to CASTGGDNQPQHF.

The V and J genes are TRBV2 and TRBJ2-6; 8 positions agree with TRBD1. The V gene end was trimmed by 4 bases and the J gene end by 1 base; junction bases not matched to a gene: 12. The CDR3 is made up of 19 amino acids. CDR1 and CDR2 from the germline V gene are SNHLY and FYNNEI. CDR3 protein: CASSVAGTGGFSGANVLTF. The CDR3, as DNA: TGTGCCAGCAGTGTTGCCGGGACAGGAGGTTTTTCTGGGGCCAACGTCCTGACTTTC.

This chain joins TRBV27 and TRBJ1-1, with D tentatively TRBD1 (5 bases). V lost 1 base to trimming and J lost 5 bases, with 8 bases between them. CDR3 length equals 13 residues. Germline loops: CDR1 MNHEY, CDR2 SMNVEV (reference sequence). Here the CDR3 DNA reads TGTGCCAGCAGTTTATTCCGGGGGACTGAAGCTTTCTTT. Protein product: CASSLFRGTEAFF.

This clone was found once. CDR3 coding DNA: TGTGCCAGCAGCTTACGGGGAGCGAGCACCGGGGAGCTGTTTTTT. Its protein product is CASSLRGASTGELFF. The chain combines TRBV7-3 with TRBJ2-2, with a possible D match to TRBD2 (5 bases). The V and J ends lost 2 bases and 4 bases respectively, with 11 bases between them. The V gene's germline CDR1 is SGHTA and CDR2 FQGTGA. This CDR3 has 15 amino acids.

The rearrangement links TRBV11-2 to TRBJ1-2; TRBD1 matches at 8 bases. The junction had 14 bases not matched to a gene; V was cut back by 1 base and J by 7 bases. Germline assignment: CDR1 SGHAT and CDR2 FQNNGV. This CDR3 is 17 amino acids long. The CDR3 loop reads CASSLGRGRLFSSGYTF. The DNA of the CDR3 is TGTGCCAGCAGCTTAGGCAGGGGGCGACTATTCTCTAGTGGCTACACCTTC.

This rearrangement joins TRBV11-2 to TRBJ1-1; D is ambiguous. The CDR3 is 11 amino acids. Germline loops: CDR1 SGHAT, CDR2 FQNNGV. Between the trimmed V and J ends, which lost 1 base and 6 bases, there was a span of 3 bases. The CDR3 is CASSLAAEAFF. The CDR3 DNA is TGTGCCAGCAGCTTAGCGGCTGAAGCTTTCTTT.

The chain employs TRBV27 and TRBJ2-1; 7 nucleotides line up with TRBD2. V lost 2 bases, J lost 7 bases, and 5 bases stayed unmatched. CDR1 is MNHEY and CDR2 is SMNVEV in the germline V gene (reference sequence). The CDR3 loop spans 14 amino acids. The CDR3 loop is CASSLGREGNEQFF. The DNA of the CDR3 is TGTGCCAGCAGTTTAGGGAGGGAAGGGAATGAGCAGTTCTTC.

Turning to this clone: The junction departs from the called germline gene at one end, perhaps through a read error. This chain uses TRBV4-1 with TRBJ1-2, with D perhaps matching TRBD1 (6 bases). This CDR3 contains 15 residues. Germline CDR1 MGHRA, CDR2 YSYEKL. The DNA of the CDR3 is TGCGCCAGCAGCCAAAAGGCCTCAGGGGACTATGGTTACACCTTC. Translation gives CASSQKASGDYGYTF.

The chain recombines TRBV5-1 with TRBJ2-1, with D unresolved. V lost 4 bases and J 1 base, leaving 9 bases between the germline ends. Germline V gene lookup returns CDR1 SGHRS and CDR2 YFSETQ. The CDR3 totals 14 residues. CDR3 in amino acids: CASSPAESYNEQFF. DNA for the CDR3: TGCGCCAGCAGCCCGGCGGAGTCCTACAATGAGCAGTTCTTC.

The chain joins TRBV5-5 to TRBJ1-6; 8 nucleotides match TRBD1. Germline CDR1 SGHKS, CDR2 YYEKEE (reference sequence). The CDR3 length is 15 residues. The V gene end was trimmed by 2 bases and the J gene end by 9 bases; junction bases not matched to a gene: 7. The CDR3 DNA reads as TGTGCCAGCAGCTTCCGACAGGGGTTCTTTTCACCCCTCCACTTT. This encodes CASSFRQGFFSPLHF.

The rearrangement links TRBV15 to TRBJ1-4; D gene uncertain. The CDR3 extends over 15 amino acids. With 5 bases removed from V and 3 bases from J, the gap between germline ends came to 13 bases. CDR1 is LNHNV and CDR2 is YYDKDF in the germline V gene (reference sequence). The CDR3, as DNA: TGTGCCACCAGCTTGATATATGCGGCTAATGAAAAACTGTTTTTT. Translation gives CATSLIYAANEKLFF.

The chain recombines TRBV15 with TRBJ1-1; TRBD1 matches 8 bases. Unmatched junction bases numbered 7, after V lost 0 bases and J lost 10 bases. The V gene's germline CDR1 is LNHNV and CDR2 YYDKDF (reference sequence). The CDR3 has 14 amino acids. The CDR3, as DNA: TGTGCCACCAGCAGAGATCTTCGGACAGGGAGAGCTTTCTTT. Protein sequence: CATSRDLRTGRAFF.

This chain uses TRBV7-2 with TRBJ1-1; 8 positions agree with TRBD1. CDR3 length: 15 residues. CDR1 and CDR2 from the germline V gene are SGHTA and FQGNSA. J lost 8 bases, V lost 4 bases, and 12 bases had no gene match. In nucleotides, the CDR3 is TGTGCCAGCAGCTCCAAAAGCACAGGGGGTAGAGAAGCTTTCTTT. It codes for CASSSKSTGGREAFF.

V gene TRBV5-6 combines with J gene TRBJ1-2; D gene uncertain. Per germline, CDR1 SGHDT and CDR2 YYEEEE. V was cut by 5 bases and J by 8 bases, with 16 bases left in between. The CDR3 has 13 residues. The CDR3, as DNA: TGTGCCAGCAGGTATGCGAGTTATGAAGGCTACACCTTC. It specifies CASRYASYEGYTF.

The chain carries TRBV7-9 and TRBJ2-6; D is possibly TRBD1 (6 bases). This CDR3 contains 16 residues. The ends were cut back, 0 bases at V and 3 bases at J, with 9 bases in the middle. Germline loops: CDR1 SEHNR, CDR2 FQNEAQ (reference sequence). This CDR3 reads CASSLARGSGANVLTF. As DNA, the CDR3 is TGTGCCAGCAGCTTAGCGAGGGGGAGTGGGGCCAACGTCCTGACTTTC. The variable domain in full, with the rest retrieved from reference TRBV7-9 and TRBJ2-6, is DTGVSQNPRHKITKRGQNVTFRCDPISEHNRLYWYRQTLGQGPEFLTYFQNEAQLEKSRLLSDRFSAERPKGSFSTLEIQRTEQGDSAMYLCASSLARGSGANVLTFGAGSRLTVL.

This clone was observed a single time. The V call is TRBV30, the J call TRBJ1-4; perhaps TRBD1 as D (6 bases). V was cut by 1 base and J by 4 bases, with 10 bases left in between. CDR3 length equals 14 residues. Germline V gene data show CDR1 as GTSNPN and CDR2 as SVGIG (reference sequence). The CDR3 DNA is TGTGCCTGGAGTGCCGGACAGTTTAATGAAAAACTGTTTTTT. It yields the protein CAWSAGQFNEKLFF.